Sequencing of this T cell receptor (beta chain) was carried out in a study of blood T cell repertoires in COVID-19. The CDR3 consists of 15 residues. Germline V gives CDR1 KGHSH, CDR2 LQKENI. V shed 5 bases, J shed 1 base, and the junction held 4 bases outside the gene matches. Original handling: Researchers report that nucleated cell counts were estimated from reference gene primer amplification. Assay used: immunoSEQ multiplex PCR; TCRdb lists only in-frame clones, some missing. V, J and clone size derive from that table, while D and trimming were established from the DNA sequence. The sample contains about 200,000 clones, just under 85% of which appear only once.

Sequencing was performed on peripheral blood. The source of this sequence is a human donor with acute or convalescent COVID-19. The donor label of this sample is uncertain. The chain carries TRBV18 and TRBJ2-7, with 11 nucleotides matching TRBD2. The CDR3 nucleotides read TGTGCCAGCTCAGCCGGGACTAGCGGTTCCTACGAGCAGTACTTC. This sequence encodes CASSAGTSGSYEQYF. The full variable domain, in which reference TRBV18 and TRBJ2-7 provide the parts outside the CDR3, is NAGVMQNPRHLVRRRGQEARLRCSPMKGHSHVYWYRQLPEEGLKFMVYLQKENIIDESGMPKERFSAEFPKEGPSILRIQQVVRGDSAAYFCASSAGTSGSYEQYFGPGTRLTVT.